These 30 T cell receptor beta chains came from one sample sequenced in a study of blood T cell repertoires in COVID-19. Repertoires were generated with immunoSEQ multiplex PCR, while TCRdb's copy carries only in-frame clones and drops some. The table shows roughly 100,000 clones, with around 88% occurring only once. The material sequenced was peripheral blood. The source is a human donor in a cohort sampled during active COVID-19.

This chain links TRBV30 with TRBJ2-2; D is possibly TRBD1 (6 bases). This CDR3 is 16 amino acids long. Germline assignment: CDR1 GTSNPN and CDR2 SVGIG (reference sequence). The V gene lost 0 bases and the J gene lost 14 bases, with 25 bases spanning the gap. In DNA form, the CDR3 reads TGTGCCTGGAGTGTATATCCTCCGGCGGACCAGGGGAGTCTGTTTTTT. Its translation is CAWSVYPPADQGSLFF.

CDR3 region: CASSRRLAGGRTDTQYF. In DNA form, the CDR3 reads TGTGCCAGCAGCCGACGACTAGCGGGGGGTCGCACAGATACGCAGTATTTT. The V call is TRBV27, the J call TRBJ2-3; TRBD2 matches at 13 bases. The V segment lost 6 bases and the J segment 1 base; nucleotides outside the gene matches: 7. Germline CDR1 MNHEY, CDR2 SMNVEV (reference sequence). This CDR3 has 17 residues.

The chain combines TRBV6-2 or TRBV6-3 with TRBJ2-1; no reliable D call. The CDR3 runs 14 residues. Germline V lookup: CDR1 MNHEY, CDR2 SVGEGT. Trimming stripped 2 bases from V and 5 bases from J, with 10 bases between. In DNA, the CDR3 is TGTGCCAGCAGTTACCTTCGCCGGGACAATGAGCAGTTCTTC. Translated, it gives CASSYLRRDNEQFF.

The CDR3 DNA reads as TGTGCCAGCAGCCCCCTCCAGGGCTACACCTTC. It codes for CASSPLQGYTF. This chain links TRBV9 with TRBJ1-2; D is uncertain. The CDR3 covers 11 residues. V was clipped by 4 bases and J by 8 bases, with 9 bases between them. Germline CDR1 reads SGDLS; CDR2 reads YYNGEE.

The chain has TRBV11-2 and TRBJ1-1, with a possible D match to TRBD1 (6 bases). Deletions cut 4 bases from V and 0 bases from J, with 15 bases between. The CDR3 loop spans 16 amino acids. CDR1 and CDR2 from the germline V gene are SGHAT and FQNNGV. CDR3: CASSSIPDSLNTEAFF. The CDR3 nucleotides read TGTGCCAGCAGCTCTATTCCGGACAGCCTGAACACTGAAGCTTTCTTT.

V and J are TRBV7-2 and TRBJ2-7, with 8 bases fitting TRBD1. V lost 3 bases and J lost 3; bases outside the gene matches: 4. Germline loops: CDR1 SGHTA, CDR2 FQGNSA. The CDR3 is 14 residues long. The CDR3 coding sequence is TGTGCCAGCAGCTTGACAGGGGCCCTCTACGAGCAGTACTTC. Protein product: CASSLTGALYEQYF.

This sequence joins TRBV19 and TRBJ1-1, with 9 positions matching TRBD1. J gave up 3 bases and V 4 bases, and 3 bases lay outside the gene matches. The CDR3 covers 14 residues. CDR1 and CDR2 (germline): LNHDA, SQIVND (reference sequence). CDR3 sequence (DNA): TGTGCCAGTAGTAGGGACAGGGAGGACACTGAAGCTTTCTTT. Protein: CASSRDREDTEAFF.

V is TRBV11-2 and J is TRBJ2-3, with a tentative D call TRBD2 (5 bases). Germline V gene sequence: CDR1 SGHAT, CDR2 FQNNGV. The CDR3 spans 14 residues. V shed 5 bases and J shed 0 bases, with 9 bases lying between them. The CDR3 is CASSPGLSTDTQYF. The CDR3 DNA sequence: TGTGCCAGCAGCCCAGGACTTAGCACAGATACGCAGTATTTT.

The CDR3 sequence is CASSHLQGSSYEQYF. DNA of the CDR3: TGTGCCAGCAGCCACCTACAGGGCAGCTCCTACGAGCAGTACTTC. The chain links TRBV11-2 to TRBJ2-7; perhaps TRBD1 as D (6 bases). Germline lookup yields CDR1 SGHAT and CDR2 FQNNGV. With 5 bases removed from V and 0 bases from J, the gap between germline ends came to 14 bases. This CDR3 contains 15 residues.

V usage is TRBV11-2 and J usage is TRBJ1-3, with 10 positions matching TRBD1. Germline values: CDR1 SGHAT, CDR2 FQNNGV. The trim removed 4 bases at V and 6 bases at J, leaving 3 bases unmatched. The CDR3 sequence is 14 residues long. This CDR3 is CASSSGTGVNTIYF. In nucleotides, the CDR3 is TGTGCCAGCAGCTCAGGGACAGGGGTAAACACCATATATTTT.

The gene calls are TRBV14 and TRBJ1-4; perhaps TRBD1 as D (6 bases). CDR1 is SGHDN and CDR2 is FVKESK in the germline V gene. The CDR3 covers 13 residues. V lost 4 bases and J 5 bases, leaving 8 bases between the germline ends. CDR3 region: CASSRQVNEKLFF. Written as DNA, the CDR3 is TGTGCCAGCAGCCGACAGGTCAATGAAAAACTGTTTTTT.

This clone came up a few times. The V call is TRBV19, the J call TRBJ1-2; 7 bases are shared with TRBD1. The CDR3 spans 13 residues. The V gene's germline CDR1 is LNHDA and CDR2 SQIVND (reference sequence). The ends lost 8 bases at V and 1 base at J; junction bases unmatched: 4. CDR3 DNA: TGTGCCAGTCGGGACAGAGTTAACTATGGCTACACCTTC. Translated, it gives CASRDRVNYGYTF.

V is TRBV4-1 and J is TRBJ2-3; 9 bases are shared with TRBD2. The trim removed 1 base at V and 6 bases at J, leaving 8 bases unmatched. This CDR3 is built from 16 residues. Germline CDR1 MGHRA, CDR2 YSYEKL. The CDR3 here is CASSQVRGGGADTQYF. CDR3 nucleotides: TGCGCCAGCAGCCAAGTAAGGGGCGGGGGGGCCGATACGCAGTATTTT.

V and J are TRBV3-1 (or the pseudogene TRBV3-2) and TRBJ2-2; 7 bases fit TRBD2. The trim removed 4 bases at V and 7 bases at J, leaving 9 bases unmatched. In germline, CDR1 is LGHDT, CDR2 YNNKEL (reference sequence). The CDR3 totals 15 residues. The CDR3 DNA follows: TGTGCCAGCAGCCCCCGGAGCGGGGCCGGCGGGGAGCTGTTTTTT. This sequence encodes CASSPRSGAGGELFF.

V and J are TRBV29-1 and TRBJ2-7; 9 bases map to TRBD1. The CDR3 has 13 amino acids. Unmatched junction bases numbered 6, after V lost 6 bases and J lost 3 bases. Germline V gene sequence: CDR1 SQVTM, CDR2 ANQGSEA. CDR3 loop: CSVGQGSSYEQYF. As DNA, the CDR3 is TGCAGCGTAGGACAGGGGTCGAGCTACGAGCAGTACTTC.

The chain recombines TRBV9 with TRBJ2-7; TRBD2 matches 10 bases. The CDR3 loop spans 15 amino acids. CDR1 and CDR2 from the germline V gene are SGDLS and YYNGEE. Trimming cost V 4 bases and J 2 bases; bases outside gene matches: 6. CDR3 amino acids: CASSPRTSGAYEQYF. For the CDR3, the DNA is TGTGCCAGCAGCCCCCGGACTAGCGGTGCCTACGAGCAGTACTTC.

The chain combines TRBV6-6 with TRBJ2-7, with TRBD1 matching over 10 bases. Germline V lookup: CDR1 MNHNY, CDR2 SVGAGI (reference sequence). Losses at the gene ends were 1 base for V and 3 bases for J; bases not matched to a gene: 6. CDR3 size: 16 residues. In DNA, the CDR3 is TGTGCCAGCAGTTACTGGTTGACAGGGGGCGGCTACGAGCAGTACTTC. Amino acids: CASSYWLTGGGYEQYF.

The chain carries TRBV4-3 and TRBJ2-1, with 8 nucleotides matching TRBD2. CDR1 and CDR2 (germline): LGHNA, YSLEER. CDR3 length: 16 residues. The J segment lost 5 bases and the V segment lost 3 bases, leaving 9 bases of the junction unmatched. CDR3 bases: TGCGCCAGCAGCCAGGGCGAGACTAGCGTACACAATGAGCAGTTCTTC. The encoded protein is CASSQGETSVHNEQFF.

The gene calls are TRBV29-1 and TRBJ2-5; TRBD1 matches at 9 bases. CDR3 length equals 14 residues. Germline V CDR1 and CDR2: SQVTM, ANQGSEA. V lost 4 bases and J lost 3; bases outside the gene matches: 6. CDR3 in DNA: TGCAGCGTTGGATCAAGGACAGGGGAAGAGACCCAGTACTTC. This sequence encodes CSVGSRTGEETQYF.

This chain uses TRBV5-1 with TRBJ2-7; 10 nucleotides agree with TRBD1. Germline CDR1 reads SGHRS; CDR2 reads YFSETQ. With V trimmed by 4 bases and J by 2 bases, 9 bases remained unmatched. This CDR3 contains 16 residues. The chain's CDR3 is CASSITPGQGTYEQYF. The CDR3 DNA sequence: TGCGCCAGCAGCATCACCCCGGGACAGGGGACCTACGAGCAGTACTTC.

This chain links TRBV5-4 with TRBJ1-4, with D possibly TRBD1 on 6 matching bases. Germline CDR1 and CDR2: SGHNT and YYREEE (reference sequence). V gave up 5 bases and J gave up 7 bases, with 12 bases separating them. CDR3 size: 13 residues. The CDR3 protein is CASRLTGSEKLFF. CDR3 sequence (DNA): TGTGCCAGCAGACTCACAGGGAGTGAAAAACTGTTTTTT.

The V gene is TRBV14, the J gene TRBJ1-1; tentative D call: TRBD1 (6 bases). V lost 1 base and J lost 1, with 10 bases in between. Germline loops: CDR1 SGHDN, CDR2 FVKESK. This CDR3 is 15 amino acids long. Here the CDR3 reads CASSQARGRNTEAFF. CDR3 nucleotides: TGTGCCAGCAGCCAAGCCAGGGGCCGGAACACTGAAGCTTTCTTT.

This clone was observed a single time. The CDR3 coding sequence is TGTGCCATCAGTGAGGGTTCAGGGATAGCAGATACGCAGTATTTT. Protein: CAISEGSGIADTQYF. V usage is TRBV10-3 and J usage is TRBJ2-3; possible D gene TRBD1, 5 bases. The V gene lost 2 bases and the J gene lost 4 bases, with 13 bases spanning the gap. Germline-derived CDR1 and CDR2 are ENHRY and SYGVKD. This CDR3 region has 15 residues.

J is TRBJ1-6 and V is TRBV15, with no clear D. This CDR3 has 17 amino acids. Germline CDR1 is LNHNV and CDR2 is YYDKDF (reference sequence). V lost 5 bases to trimming and J lost 0 bases, with 14 bases between them. The CDR3 loop is CATSALLGVSYNSPLHF. Here the CDR3 DNA reads TGTGCCACCAGCGCCCTTCTAGGCGTCTCCTATAATTCACCCCTCCACTTT.

This rearrangement joins TRBV6-5 to TRBJ2-7, with D unresolved. The CDR3 runs to 13 residues. The germline gives CDR1 MNHEY, CDR2 SVGAGI. V lost 9 bases and J lost 3, with 15 bases in between. For the CDR3, the DNA is TGTGCCAGTCAGCCAGGATTCAACTACGAGCAGTACTTC. Translating it yields CASQPGFNYEQYF.

The chain combines TRBV19 with TRBJ1-5; D gene unclear. This CDR3 spans 13 amino acids. In germline, CDR1 is LNHDA, CDR2 SQIVND (reference sequence). Trimming shortened V by 1 base and J by 5 bases, and 6 bases separated the two germline ends. CDR3 loop: CASSIGLDQPQHF. Written as DNA, the CDR3 is TGTGCCAGTAGTATAGGACTGGATCAGCCCCAGCATTTT. The entire variable domain, with the rest obtained from reference TRBV19 and TRBJ1-5, is as follows: DGGITQSPKYLFRKEGQNVTLSCEQNLNHDAMYWYRQDPGQGLRLIYYSQIVNDFQKGDIAEGYSVSREKKESFPLTVTSAQKNPTAFYLCASSIGLDQPQHFGDGTRLSIL.

The chain joins TRBV6-6 to TRBJ2-3; 7 positions agree with TRBD1. The ends lost 6 bases at V and 4 bases at J; junction bases unmatched: 10. The CDR3 is 15 residues long. Germline CDR1 and CDR2: MNHNY and SVGAGI (reference sequence). The CDR3 sequence is CASRGNAGGADTQYF. CDR3 DNA: TGTGCCAGCAGGGGGAACGCAGGGGGTGCAGATACGCAGTATTTT.

This chain uses TRBV9 with TRBJ2-3, with D hard to call. Trimming left V 0 bases short and J 3 bases short, with 8 bases between. CDR1 SGDLS and CDR2 YYNGEE come from the germline V gene. This CDR3 has 14 residues. The CDR3 nucleotides read TGTGCCAGCAGCGTAGCTACTAAAACAGATACGCAGTATTTT. Protein: CASSVATKTDTQYF.

The V call is TRBV19, the J call TRBJ1-2; TRBD1 matches 7 bases. The junction had 3 bases not matched to a gene; V was cut back by 3 bases and J by 2 bases. The CDR3 runs 14 residues. Germline values: CDR1 LNHDA, CDR2 SQIVND (reference sequence). In nucleotides, the CDR3 is TGTGCCAGTAGTATCGGGACAGCCAACTATGGCTACACCTTC. Its protein product is CASSIGTANYGYTF.

V and J are TRBV9 and TRBJ2-1, with TRBD1 matching over 8 bases. The CDR3 covers 13 residues. Germline CDR1 and CDR2: SGDLS and YYNGEE. The ends lost 5 bases at V and 5 bases at J; junction bases unmatched: 3. The DNA of the CDR3 is TGTGCCAGCAGTAACAGGGGGGACAATGAGCAGTTCTTC. Translation: CASSNRGDNEQFF.